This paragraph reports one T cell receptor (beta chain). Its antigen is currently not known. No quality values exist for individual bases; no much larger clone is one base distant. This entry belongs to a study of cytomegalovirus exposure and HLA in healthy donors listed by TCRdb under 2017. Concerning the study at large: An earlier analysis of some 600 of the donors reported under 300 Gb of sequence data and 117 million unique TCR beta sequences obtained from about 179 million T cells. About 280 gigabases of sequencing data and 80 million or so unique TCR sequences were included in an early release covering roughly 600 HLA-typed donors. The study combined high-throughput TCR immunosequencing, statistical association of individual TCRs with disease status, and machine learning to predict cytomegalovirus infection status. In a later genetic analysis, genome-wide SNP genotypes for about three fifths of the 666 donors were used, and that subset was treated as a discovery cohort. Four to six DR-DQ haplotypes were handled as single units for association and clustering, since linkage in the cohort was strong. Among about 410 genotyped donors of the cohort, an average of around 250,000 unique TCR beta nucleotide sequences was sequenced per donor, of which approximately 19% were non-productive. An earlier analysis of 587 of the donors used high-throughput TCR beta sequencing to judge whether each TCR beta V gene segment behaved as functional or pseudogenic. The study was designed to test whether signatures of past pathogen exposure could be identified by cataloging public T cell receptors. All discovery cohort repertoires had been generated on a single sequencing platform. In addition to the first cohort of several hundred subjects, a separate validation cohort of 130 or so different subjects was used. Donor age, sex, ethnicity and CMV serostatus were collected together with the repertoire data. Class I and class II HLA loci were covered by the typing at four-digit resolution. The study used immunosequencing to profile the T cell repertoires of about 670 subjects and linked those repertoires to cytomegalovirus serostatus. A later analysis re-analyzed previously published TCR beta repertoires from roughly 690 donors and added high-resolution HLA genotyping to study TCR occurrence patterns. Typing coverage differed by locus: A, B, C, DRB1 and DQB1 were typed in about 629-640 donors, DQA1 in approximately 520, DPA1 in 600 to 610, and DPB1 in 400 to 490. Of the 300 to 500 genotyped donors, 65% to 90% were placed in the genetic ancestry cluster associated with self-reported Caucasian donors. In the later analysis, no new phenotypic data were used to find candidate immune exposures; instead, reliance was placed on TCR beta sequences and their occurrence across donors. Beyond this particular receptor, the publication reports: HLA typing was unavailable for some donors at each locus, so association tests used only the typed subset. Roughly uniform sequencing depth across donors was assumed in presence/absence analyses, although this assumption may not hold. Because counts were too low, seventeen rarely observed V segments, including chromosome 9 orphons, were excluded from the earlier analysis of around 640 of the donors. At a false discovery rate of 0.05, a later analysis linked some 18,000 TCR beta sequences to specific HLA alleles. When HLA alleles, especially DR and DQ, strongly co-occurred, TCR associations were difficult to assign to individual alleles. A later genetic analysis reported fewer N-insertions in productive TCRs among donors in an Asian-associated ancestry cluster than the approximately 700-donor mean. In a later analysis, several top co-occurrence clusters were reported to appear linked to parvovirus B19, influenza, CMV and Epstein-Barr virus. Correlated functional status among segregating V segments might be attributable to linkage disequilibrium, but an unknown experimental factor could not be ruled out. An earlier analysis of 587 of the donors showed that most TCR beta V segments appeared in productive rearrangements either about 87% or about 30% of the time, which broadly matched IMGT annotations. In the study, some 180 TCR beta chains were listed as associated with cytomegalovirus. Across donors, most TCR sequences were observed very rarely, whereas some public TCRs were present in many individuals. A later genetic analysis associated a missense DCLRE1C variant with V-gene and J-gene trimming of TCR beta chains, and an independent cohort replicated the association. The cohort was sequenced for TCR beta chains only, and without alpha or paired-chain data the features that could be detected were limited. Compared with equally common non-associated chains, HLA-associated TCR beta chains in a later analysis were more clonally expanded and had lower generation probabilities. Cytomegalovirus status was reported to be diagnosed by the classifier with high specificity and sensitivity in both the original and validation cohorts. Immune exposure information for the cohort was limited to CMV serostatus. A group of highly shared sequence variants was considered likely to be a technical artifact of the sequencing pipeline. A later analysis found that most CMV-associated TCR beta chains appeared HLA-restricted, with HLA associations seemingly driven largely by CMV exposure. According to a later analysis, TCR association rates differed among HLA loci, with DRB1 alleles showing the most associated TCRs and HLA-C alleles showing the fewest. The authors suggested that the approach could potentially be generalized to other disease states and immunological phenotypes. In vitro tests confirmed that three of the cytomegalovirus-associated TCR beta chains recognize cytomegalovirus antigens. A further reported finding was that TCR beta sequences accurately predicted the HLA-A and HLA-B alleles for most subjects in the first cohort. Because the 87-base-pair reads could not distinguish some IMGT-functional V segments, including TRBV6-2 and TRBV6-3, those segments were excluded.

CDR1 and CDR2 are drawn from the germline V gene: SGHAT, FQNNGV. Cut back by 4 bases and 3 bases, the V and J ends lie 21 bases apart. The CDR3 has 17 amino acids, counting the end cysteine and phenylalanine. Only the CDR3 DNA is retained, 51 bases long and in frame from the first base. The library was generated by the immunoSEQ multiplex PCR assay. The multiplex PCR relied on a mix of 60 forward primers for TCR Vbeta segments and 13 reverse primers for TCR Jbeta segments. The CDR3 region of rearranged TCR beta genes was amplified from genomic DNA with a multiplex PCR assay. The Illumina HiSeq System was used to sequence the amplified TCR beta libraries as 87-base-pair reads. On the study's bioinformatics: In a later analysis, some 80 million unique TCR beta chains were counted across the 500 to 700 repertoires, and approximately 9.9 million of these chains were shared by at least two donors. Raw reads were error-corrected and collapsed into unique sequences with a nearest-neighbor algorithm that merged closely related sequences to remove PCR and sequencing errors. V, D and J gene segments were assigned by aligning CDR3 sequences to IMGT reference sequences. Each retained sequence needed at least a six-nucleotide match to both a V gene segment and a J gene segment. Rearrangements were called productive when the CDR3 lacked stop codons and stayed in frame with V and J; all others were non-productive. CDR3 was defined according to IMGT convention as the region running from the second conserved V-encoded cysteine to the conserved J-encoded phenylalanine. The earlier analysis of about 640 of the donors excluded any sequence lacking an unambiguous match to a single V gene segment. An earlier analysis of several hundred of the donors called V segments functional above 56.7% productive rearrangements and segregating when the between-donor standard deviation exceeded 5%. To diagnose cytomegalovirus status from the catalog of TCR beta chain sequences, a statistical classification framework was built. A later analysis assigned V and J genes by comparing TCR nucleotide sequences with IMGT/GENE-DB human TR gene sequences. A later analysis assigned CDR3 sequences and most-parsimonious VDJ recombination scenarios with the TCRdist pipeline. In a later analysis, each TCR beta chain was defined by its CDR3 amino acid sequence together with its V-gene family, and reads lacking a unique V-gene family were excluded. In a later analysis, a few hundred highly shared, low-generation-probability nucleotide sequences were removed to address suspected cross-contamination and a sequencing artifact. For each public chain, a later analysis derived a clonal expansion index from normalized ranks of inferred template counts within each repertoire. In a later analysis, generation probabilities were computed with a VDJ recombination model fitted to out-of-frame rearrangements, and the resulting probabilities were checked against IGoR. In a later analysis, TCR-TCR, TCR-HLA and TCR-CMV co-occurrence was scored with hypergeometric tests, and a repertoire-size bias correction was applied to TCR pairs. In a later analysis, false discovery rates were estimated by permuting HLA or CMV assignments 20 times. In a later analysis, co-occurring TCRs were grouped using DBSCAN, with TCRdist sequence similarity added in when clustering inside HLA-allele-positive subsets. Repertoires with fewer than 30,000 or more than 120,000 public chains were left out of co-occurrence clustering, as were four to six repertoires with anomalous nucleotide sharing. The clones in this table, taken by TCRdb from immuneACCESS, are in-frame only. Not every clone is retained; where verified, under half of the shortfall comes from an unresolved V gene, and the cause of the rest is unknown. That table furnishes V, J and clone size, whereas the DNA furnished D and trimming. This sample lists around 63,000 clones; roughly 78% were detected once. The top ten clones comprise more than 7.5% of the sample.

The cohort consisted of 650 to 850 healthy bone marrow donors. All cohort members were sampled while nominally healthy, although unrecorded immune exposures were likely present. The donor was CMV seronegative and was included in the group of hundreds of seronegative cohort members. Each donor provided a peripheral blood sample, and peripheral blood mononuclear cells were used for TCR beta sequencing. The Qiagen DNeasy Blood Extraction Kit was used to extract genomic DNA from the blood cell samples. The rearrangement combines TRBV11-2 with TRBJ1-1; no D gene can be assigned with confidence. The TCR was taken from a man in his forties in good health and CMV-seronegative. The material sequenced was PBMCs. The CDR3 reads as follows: CASSSSASSAPYTEAFF. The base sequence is TGTGCCAGCAGCTCAAGCGCCTCTTCAGCCCCCTACACTGAAGCTTTCTTT. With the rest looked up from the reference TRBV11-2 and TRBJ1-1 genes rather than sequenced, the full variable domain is EAGVAQSPRYKIIEKRQSVAFWCNPISGHATLYWYQQILGQGPKLLIQFQNNGVVDDSQLPKDRFSAERLKGVDSTLKIQPAKLEDSAVYLCASSSSASSAPYTEAFFGQGTRLTVV.